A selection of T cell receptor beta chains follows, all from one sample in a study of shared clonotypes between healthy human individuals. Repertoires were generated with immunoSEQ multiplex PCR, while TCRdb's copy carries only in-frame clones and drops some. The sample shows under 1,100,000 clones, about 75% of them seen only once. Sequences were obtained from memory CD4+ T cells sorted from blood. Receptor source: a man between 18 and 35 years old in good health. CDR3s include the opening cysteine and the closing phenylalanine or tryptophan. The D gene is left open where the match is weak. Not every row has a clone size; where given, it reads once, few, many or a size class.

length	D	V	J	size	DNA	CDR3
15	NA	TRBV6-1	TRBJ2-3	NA	TGTGCCAGCAGTGAAGTTGGATTGCAGGGCCATTGGCAGTATTTT	CASSEVGLQGHWQYF
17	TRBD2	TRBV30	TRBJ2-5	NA	TGTGCCTGGAGTGTACGAGGGGTAGCGGGCTACCAAGAGACCCAGTACTTC	CAWSVRGVAGYQETQYF
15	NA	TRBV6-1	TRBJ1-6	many	TGTGCCAGCAGGGGAGTAGAGGGTCCAGGTTCACCCCTCCACTTT	CASRGVEGPGSPLHF
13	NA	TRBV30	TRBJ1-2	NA	TGTGCCTGGAGTGTCAACACGTCGCCTGGCTACACCTTC	CAWSVNTSPGYTF
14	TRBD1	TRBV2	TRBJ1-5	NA	TGTGCCAGCAGTTCTAAGGACAGGAATCAGCCCCAGCATTTT	CASSSKDRNQPQHF
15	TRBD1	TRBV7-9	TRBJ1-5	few	TGTGCCAGCAGCTTAGGTGGGACAGTAAATCAGCCCCAGCATTTT	CASSLGGTVNQPQHF
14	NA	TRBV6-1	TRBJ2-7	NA	TGTGCCAGCTTCAGGGACCCGAGTTCCTACGAGCAGTACTTC	CASFRDPSSYEQYF
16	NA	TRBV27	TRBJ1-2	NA	TGTGCCAGCAGTCCGCTTTCCGGCCCTAAAAACTATGGCTACACCTTC	CASSPLSGPKNYGYTF
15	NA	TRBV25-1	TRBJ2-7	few	TGTGCCAGCAGCCCCACCGGGACACACCACTACGAGCAGTACTTC	CASSPTGTHHYEQYF
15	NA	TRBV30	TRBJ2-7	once	TGTGCCTGGAGTCCGGGCTTGACGACCCCCTACGAGCAGTACTTC	CAWSPGLTTPYEQYF